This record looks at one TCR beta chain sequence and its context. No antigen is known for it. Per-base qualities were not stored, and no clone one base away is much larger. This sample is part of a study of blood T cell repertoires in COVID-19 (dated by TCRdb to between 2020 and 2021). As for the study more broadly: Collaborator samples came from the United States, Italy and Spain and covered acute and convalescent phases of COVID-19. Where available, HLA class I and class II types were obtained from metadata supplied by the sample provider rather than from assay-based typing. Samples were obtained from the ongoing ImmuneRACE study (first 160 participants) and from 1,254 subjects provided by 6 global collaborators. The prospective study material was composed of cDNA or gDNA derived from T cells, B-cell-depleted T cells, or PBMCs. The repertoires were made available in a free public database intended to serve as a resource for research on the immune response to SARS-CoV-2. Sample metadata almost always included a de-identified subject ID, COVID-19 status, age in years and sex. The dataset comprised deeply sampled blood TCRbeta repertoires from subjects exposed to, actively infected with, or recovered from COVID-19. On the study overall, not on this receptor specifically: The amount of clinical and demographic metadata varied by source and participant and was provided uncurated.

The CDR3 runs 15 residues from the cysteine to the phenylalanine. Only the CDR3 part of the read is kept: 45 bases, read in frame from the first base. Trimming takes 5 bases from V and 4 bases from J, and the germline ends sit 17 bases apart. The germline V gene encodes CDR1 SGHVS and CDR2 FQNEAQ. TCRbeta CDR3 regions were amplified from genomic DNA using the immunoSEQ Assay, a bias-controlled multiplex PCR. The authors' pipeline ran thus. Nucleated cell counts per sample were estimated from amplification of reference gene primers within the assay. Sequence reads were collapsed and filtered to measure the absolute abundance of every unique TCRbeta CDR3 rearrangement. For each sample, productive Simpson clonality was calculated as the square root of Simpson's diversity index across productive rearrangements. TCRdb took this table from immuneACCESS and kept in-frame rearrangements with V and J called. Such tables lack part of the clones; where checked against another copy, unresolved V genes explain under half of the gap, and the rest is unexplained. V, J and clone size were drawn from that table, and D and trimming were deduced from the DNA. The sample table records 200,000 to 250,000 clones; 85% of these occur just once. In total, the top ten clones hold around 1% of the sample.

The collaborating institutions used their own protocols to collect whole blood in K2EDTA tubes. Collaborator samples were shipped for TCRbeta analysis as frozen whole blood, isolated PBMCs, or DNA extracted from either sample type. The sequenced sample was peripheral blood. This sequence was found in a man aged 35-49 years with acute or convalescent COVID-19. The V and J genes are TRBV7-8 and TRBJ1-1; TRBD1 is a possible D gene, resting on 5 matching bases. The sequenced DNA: TGTGCCAGCAGCCCCATAAGGGCGGGGGGCACTGAAGCTTTCTTT. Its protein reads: CASSPIRAGGTEAFF.